This TCR beta chain was profiled in a study of regulatory T cells in long-lasting Graves disease. Overall study findings and caveats: Only peripheral blood was studied, not thyroid tissue. The TCR repertoire of persistent Graves' patients was less diverse than that of newly diagnosed ones.

This clonotype was picked up many times. The target antigen is unknown. Time point reported: newly diagnosed GD, antithyroid drugs for less than 3 months. Extracted RNA from PBMCs served as the source of the TCR library. An endocrinology department in Xi'an, China, supplied the patients. Germline V CDR1 and CDR2: SQVTM, ANQGSEA. There are 14 residues in the CDR3. V trimming: 2 bases; J trimming: 1 base; junction bases outside the gene matches: 5. Through Arm-PCR of CDR3 regions and iRepertoire HTBI primers, TCR beta libraries were built. TCRdb used MiXCR to reprocess the multiplex PCR reads, holding one entry per CDR3 protein. The sample holds 350,000 to 500,000 distinct CDR3 sequences, 14% seen once. The sample also formed part of further work on T cells in Graves' hyperthyroidism and ophthalmopathy. From that report: Expanded thyroid clonotypes (above 0.001) were mostly also found in blood.

The sequence derives from a woman aged 50 to 60 with Graves disease. This chain connects TRBV29-1 to TRBJ2-7; 7 nucleotides match TRBD1. Sequencing used peripheral blood mononuclear cells (PBMCs), obtained at new diagnosis, from a patient treated with antithyroid drugs. CDR3 nucleotide sequence: TGCAGCGTTGAATTCCCAGGGGGATCCTACGAGCAGTACTTC. This codes for CSVEFPGGSYEQYF.